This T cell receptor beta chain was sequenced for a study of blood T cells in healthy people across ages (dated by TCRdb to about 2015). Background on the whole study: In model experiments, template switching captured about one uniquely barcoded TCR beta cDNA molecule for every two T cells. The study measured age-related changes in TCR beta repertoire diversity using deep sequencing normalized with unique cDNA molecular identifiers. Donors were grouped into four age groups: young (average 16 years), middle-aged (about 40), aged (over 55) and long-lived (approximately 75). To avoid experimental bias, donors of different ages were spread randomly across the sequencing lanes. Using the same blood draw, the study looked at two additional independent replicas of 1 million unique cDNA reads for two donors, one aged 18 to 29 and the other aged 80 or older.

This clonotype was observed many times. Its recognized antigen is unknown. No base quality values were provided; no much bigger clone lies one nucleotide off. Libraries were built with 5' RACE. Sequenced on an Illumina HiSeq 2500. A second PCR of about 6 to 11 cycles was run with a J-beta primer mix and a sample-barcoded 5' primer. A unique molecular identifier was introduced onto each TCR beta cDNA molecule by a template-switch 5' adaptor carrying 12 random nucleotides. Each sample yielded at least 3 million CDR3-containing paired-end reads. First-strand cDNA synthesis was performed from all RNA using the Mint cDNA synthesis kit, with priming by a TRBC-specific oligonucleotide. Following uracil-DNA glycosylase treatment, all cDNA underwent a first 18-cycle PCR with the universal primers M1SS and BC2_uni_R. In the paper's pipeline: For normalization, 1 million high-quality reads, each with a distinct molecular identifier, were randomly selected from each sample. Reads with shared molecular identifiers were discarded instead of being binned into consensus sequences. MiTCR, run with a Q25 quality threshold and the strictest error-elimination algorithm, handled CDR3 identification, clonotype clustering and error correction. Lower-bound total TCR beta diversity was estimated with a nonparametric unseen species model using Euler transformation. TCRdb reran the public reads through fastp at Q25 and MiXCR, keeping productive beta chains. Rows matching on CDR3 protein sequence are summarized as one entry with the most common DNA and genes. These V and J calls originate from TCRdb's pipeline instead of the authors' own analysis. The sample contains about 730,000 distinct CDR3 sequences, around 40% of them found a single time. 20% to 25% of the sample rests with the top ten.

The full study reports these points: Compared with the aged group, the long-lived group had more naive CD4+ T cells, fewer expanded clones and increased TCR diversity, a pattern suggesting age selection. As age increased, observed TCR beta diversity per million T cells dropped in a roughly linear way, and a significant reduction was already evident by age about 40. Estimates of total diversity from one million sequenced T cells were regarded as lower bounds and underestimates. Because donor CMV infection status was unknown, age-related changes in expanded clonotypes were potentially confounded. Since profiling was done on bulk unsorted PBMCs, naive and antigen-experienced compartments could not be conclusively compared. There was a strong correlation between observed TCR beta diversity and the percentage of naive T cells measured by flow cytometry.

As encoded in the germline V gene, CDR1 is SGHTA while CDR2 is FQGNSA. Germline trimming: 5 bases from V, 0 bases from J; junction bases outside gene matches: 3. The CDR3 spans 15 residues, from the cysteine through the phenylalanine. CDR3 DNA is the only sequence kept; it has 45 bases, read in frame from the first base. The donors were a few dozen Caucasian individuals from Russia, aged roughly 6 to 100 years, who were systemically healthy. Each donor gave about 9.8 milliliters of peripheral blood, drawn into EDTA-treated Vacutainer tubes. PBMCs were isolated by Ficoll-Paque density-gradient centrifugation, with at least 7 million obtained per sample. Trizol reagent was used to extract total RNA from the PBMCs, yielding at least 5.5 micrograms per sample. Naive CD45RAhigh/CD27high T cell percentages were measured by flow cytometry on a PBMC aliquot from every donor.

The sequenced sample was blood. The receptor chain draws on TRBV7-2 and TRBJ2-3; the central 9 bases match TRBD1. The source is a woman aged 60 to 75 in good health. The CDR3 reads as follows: CASSPTGGSTDTQYF. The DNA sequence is TGTGCCAGCAGCCCGACAGGGGGAAGCACAGATACGCAGTATTTT.